This T cell receptor (beta chain) was sequenced during a study of shared clonotypes between healthy human individuals. The V and J ends lost 3 bases and 4 bases respectively, with 7 bases between them. The CDR3 runs 12 residues. Germline V gene data show CDR1 as KGHSH and CDR2 as LQKENI. Sequenced by immunoSEQ multiplex PCR; TCRdb stores in-frame clones only, minus some. The data contain 950,000 to 1,300,000 clones, around 74% of them singletons. The rearrangement links TRBV18 to TRBJ2-7; no firm D call. The sample was memory CD4+ T cells sorted from blood. Indicated subset: CD45RA-negative fraction. The origin of this receptor is a man between 18 and 35 years old in good health. Written as DNA, the CDR3 is TGTGCCAGCTCACCGGTTGAGTACGAGCAGTACTTC. It encodes CASSPVEYEQYF.